The sample holds one count of the clone carrying this T cell receptor (beta chain). Its cognate antigen is unknown. TCRdb's copy holds only in-frame clones and misses some; the assay was immunoSEQ multiplex PCR. The data show about 15,000 clones, 70% to 80% seen once. Blood samples were obtained at baseline, cycle 4 day 1, and cycle 7 day 1. Germline CDR1 and CDR2: SGHAT and FQNNGV. V was shortened by 6 bases and J by 0 bases, with 12 bases between the two germline ends. This CDR3 contains 15 residues. This specimen comes from a study of OX40 agonist ivuxolimab in advanced cancers. Study background: Two cutaneous melanoma patients and one hepatocellular carcinoma patient, three in all, had partial responses. Study-wide results and caveats: Several nonresponders also turned out to have low normalized T-cell clonal expansion.

V and J are TRBV11-2 and TRBJ2-1; D unresolved. This TCR was sampled from an adult with an advanced solid tumor such as melanoma, head and neck, liver or kidney cancer. The material was CD4+ or CD8+ T cells sorted from blood, obtained in a trial of the OX40 agonist ivuxolimab. The CDR3 loop is CASSPTLGSYNEQFF. CDR3 DNA sequence: TGTGCCAGCAGTCCGACTTTGGGCTCCTACAATGAGCAGTTCTTC.